Presented here are 15 T cell receptor beta chains from one specimen sequenced in a study of blood T cells in healthy people across ages. A second PCR, run for about 6 to 12 cycles, used a sample-barcoded 5' primer plus a J-beta primer mix. MiXCR was run by TCRdb on the 5' RACE reads, yielding one entry per CDR3 protein. This table has hundreds of thousands of distinct CDR3 sequences, roughly 40% appearing once. What was sequenced was blood. These receptor sequences come from a young man in good health.

This clonotype was picked up many times. The chain combines TRBV12-3 or TRBV12-4 with TRBJ2-6, with D unclear. This CDR3 contains 16 residues. Trimming took 3 bases from V and 5 from J, leaving 14 bases between them. The CDR3 loop reads CASSFAAGRRANVLTF. The CDR3 coding sequence is TGTGCCAGCAGTTTCGCCGCAGGTCGCCGGGCCAACGTCCTGACTTTC.

The V call is TRBV7-3, the J call TRBJ2-1, with TRBD2 matching over 10 bases. This CDR3 contains 13 residues. Germline V gene data show CDR1 as SGHTA and CDR2 as FQGTGA. The V and J ends lost 2 bases and 13 bases, in that order; junction bases with no gene match: 5. Written as DNA, the CDR3 is TGTGCCAGCAGCTTAGGACTAGCGGAGCCTCAGTTCTTC. This translates into CASSLGLAEPQFF. Complete variable domain (other parts from reference TRBV7-3 and TRBJ2-1): GAGVSQTPSNKVTEKGKYVELRCDPISGHTALYWYRQSLGQGPEFLIYFQGTGAADDSGLPNDRFFAVRPEGSVSTLKIQRTERGDSAVYLCASSLGLAEPQFFGPGTRLTVL.

This clonotype has a handful of counts. The genes are TRBV20-1 and TRBJ2-2; D gene ambiguous. The CDR3 loop spans 11 amino acids. CDR1 is DFQATT and CDR2 is SNEGSKA in the germline V gene (reference sequence). Trimming stripped 5 bases from V and 7 bases from J, with 8 bases between. The CDR3 loop reads CSAATIGELFF. The CDR3 DNA sequence: TGCAGTGCTGCGACAATCGGGGAGCTGTTTTTT.

There are a few counts of this clonotype. The chain uses TRBV7-9 and TRBJ2-3; possibly TRBD2 for D (7 bases). The germline V gene encodes CDR1 SEHNR and CDR2 FQNEAQ (reference sequence). Between the trimmed V and J ends, which lost 4 bases and 0 bases, there was a span of 14 bases. This CDR3 region has 16 residues. CDR3 nucleotides: TGTGCCAGCAGCTCGAATGGCGGGGGCAGCACAGATACGCAGTATTTT. Its translation is CASSSNGGGSTDTQYF.

This clonotype was observed a few times. This sequence joins TRBV28 and TRBJ1-6; weak D call: TRBD1 (5 bases). The CDR3 runs 21 residues. Germline values: CDR1 MDHEN, CDR2 SYDVKM. Trimming removed 5 bases from V and 0 bases from J, with 26 bases in between. The CDR3 DNA follows: TGTGCCAGCAGTGTGTTAAAGCGAGGGGTAATAGGCAGCTCCTATAATTCACCCCTCCACTTT. It translates to CASSVLKRGVIGSSYNSPLHF. The full variable domain, completed using reference TRBV28 and TRBJ1-6, is DVKVTQSSRYLVKRTGEKVFLECVQDMDHENMFWYRQDPGLGLRLIYFSYDVKMKEKGDIPEGYSVSREKKERFSLILESASTNQTSMYLCASSVLKRGVIGSSYNSPLHFGNGTRLTVT.

The chain carries TRBV12-3 or TRBV12-4 and TRBJ2-2; 8 bases align to TRBD1. This CDR3 has 11 residues. After removal of 11 bases from V and 6 bases from J, the junction contained 2 bases not matched to a gene. The CDR3 protein is CALRGPGELFF. CDR3 DNA: TGTGCCCTCAGGGGGCCCGGGGAGCTGTTTTTT.

CDR3 region: CASRRGQTDEQYF. The CDR3 bases are TGTGCCAGCAGGCGCGGACAGACCGACGAGCAGTACTTC. The chain joins TRBV6-2 or TRBV6-3 to TRBJ2-5, with D possibly being TRBD1 (6 bases). The J call could be wrong; TRBJ2-7 is a better fit for the DNA end. This CDR3 is built from 13 residues. Germline CDR1 and CDR2: MNHEY and SVGEGT.

This clonotype was found a few times. This chain connects TRBV20-1 to TRBJ2-3, with 9 bases that match TRBD2. The CDR3 loop spans 14 amino acids. Germline values: CDR1 DFQATT, CDR2 SNEGSKA (reference sequence). J lost 3 bases, V lost 6 bases, and 7 bases had no gene match. The CDR3 DNA follows: TGCAGTGCCAATAGCGGGGGAATAACAGATACGCAGTATTTT. Its protein is CSANSGGITDTQYF.

The gene calls are TRBV7-3 and TRBJ2-7; maybe TRBD1 (6 bases). Germline V gives CDR1 SGHTA, CDR2 FQGTGA. There are 18 residues in the CDR3. V lost 5 bases, J lost 2 bases, and 25 bases lay in between. CDR3 protein: CASSLEPVPSDRTYEQYF. The DNA of the CDR3 is TGTGCCAGCAGCCTAGAACCGGTTCCATCCGACAGGACCTACGAGCAGTACTTC.

The rearrangement links TRBV7-8 to TRBJ1-1; D is unresolved. The CDR3 contains 13 residues. V was trimmed by 1 base and J by 11 bases, leaving 14 bases between them. CDR1 SGHVS and CDR2 FQNEAQ come from the germline V gene. CDR3 DNA sequence: TGTGCCAGCAGCTTAGGGACCGCCGATCGGGCTTTCTTT. It codes for CASSLGTADRAFF. Drawing the rest from reference TRBV7-8 and TRBJ1-1, the complete variable domain is GAGVSQSPRYKVAKRGQDVALRCDPISGHVSLFWYQQALGQGPEFLTYFQNEAQLDKSGLPSDRFFAERPEGSVSTLKIQRTQQEDSAVYLCASSLGTADRAFFGQGTRLTVV.

This clonotype occurred many times. This rearrangement joins TRBV12-3 or TRBV12-4 to TRBJ2-5; no clear D gene. V lost 2 bases, J lost 5 bases, and 15 bases lay in between. This CDR3 has 15 amino acids. The CDR3 DNA sequence: TGTGCCAGCAGTTTAAGTTCGGCCGGGTGGGAGACCCAGTACTTC. It codes for CASSLSSAGWETQYF.

At least ten counts were recorded for this clonotype. V and J are TRBV12-3 or TRBV12-4 and TRBJ1-2; TRBD1 agrees at 9 bases. V was clipped by 4 bases and J by 8 bases; unmatched bases: 5. This CDR3 region has 13 residues. The CDR3 DNA is TGTGCCAGCAGTTCCGGGACAGGGAGGGGCTACACCTTC. This gives the protein CASSSGTGRGYTF.

This chain joins TRBV4-2 and TRBJ1-4; 10 nucleotides match TRBD1. Germline trimming cut 0 bases from V and 8 bases from J; bases unmatched to any gene: 9. The V gene's germline CDR1 is LGHNA and CDR2 YNFKEQ. This CDR3 has 17 amino acids. The CDR3 loop reads CASSQDPGGQGSEKLFF. The CDR3 DNA reads TGTGCCAGCAGCCAAGACCCCGGGGGACAGGGGTCCGAAAAACTGTTTTTT.

This clonotype has just a few counts. The chain recombines TRBV20-1 with TRBJ1-1, with no clear D. The CDR3 has 13 amino acids. Per germline, CDR1 DFQATT and CDR2 SNEGSKA (reference sequence). Trimming shortened V by 0 bases and J by 4 bases, and 9 bases separated the two germline ends. The CDR3 DNA reads TGCAGTGCTAGAGATCACCGGACCACTGAAGCTTTCTTT. This encodes CSARDHRTTEAFF.

The CDR3 nucleotides are TGTGCCAGCAGCCCACCGGGACAGCACAATGAGCAGTTCTTC. This translates into CASSPPGQHNEQFF. The genes are TRBV7-3 and TRBJ2-1; 7 bases align to TRBD1. Germline V CDR1 and CDR2: SGHTA, FQGTGA. The ends lost 5 bases at V and 5 bases at J; junction bases unmatched: 6. This CDR3 spans 14 amino acids.